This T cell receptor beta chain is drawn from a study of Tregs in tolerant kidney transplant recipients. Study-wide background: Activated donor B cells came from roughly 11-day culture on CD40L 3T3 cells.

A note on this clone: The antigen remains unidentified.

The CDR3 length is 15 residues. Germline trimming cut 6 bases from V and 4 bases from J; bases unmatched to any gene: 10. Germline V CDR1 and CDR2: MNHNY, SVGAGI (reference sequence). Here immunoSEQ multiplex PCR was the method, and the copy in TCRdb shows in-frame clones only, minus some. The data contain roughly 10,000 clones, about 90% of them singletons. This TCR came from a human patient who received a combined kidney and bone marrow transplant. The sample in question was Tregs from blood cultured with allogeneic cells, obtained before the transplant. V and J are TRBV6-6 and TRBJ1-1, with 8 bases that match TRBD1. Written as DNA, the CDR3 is TGTGCCAGCAGAACCTTAGGACAGGGATCCACTGAAGCTTTCTTT. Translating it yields CASRTLGQGSTEAFF.